This passage covers 2 T cell receptor beta chains from one sample sequenced in a study of regulatory T cells. General study results and limits: In CD3G-deficient patients, conventional CD4+ T cells were enriched for hydrophobic CDR3 residues at positions 6 and 7.

The PCR used 52 TRBV and 13 TRBJ primers. This table comes from immunoSEQ multiplex PCR, and its TCRdb copy is limited to in-frame clones, with some not included. The table shows 30,000 to 40,000 clones, with around 89% occurring only once. These receptors are not linked to any known antigen. Sequenced material: conventional CD4+ T cells sorted from blood. The receptors were sampled from a person aged 18-30 years with CD3G deficiency.

The chain uses TRBV6-1 and TRBJ1-1, with D tentatively TRBD1 (5 bases). The V gene's germline CDR1 is MNHNS and CDR2 SASEGT. V was trimmed by 2 bases and J by 10 bases, leaving 17 bases between them. The CDR3 length is 14 residues. CDR3 in DNA: TGTGCCAGCAGTGAAAGAAGAGTCGGGGGAATAGCTTTCTTT. It translates to CASSERRVGGIAFF.

CDR3 residues: CASSEVRDYGYTF. The CDR3 region has the DNA TGTGCCAGCAGTGAAGTACGGGATTATGGCTACACCTTC. The chain combines TRBV6-1 with TRBJ1-2; D is unclear. CDR3 length: 13 amino acids. Germline-derived CDR1 and CDR2 are MNHNS and SASEGT. With 1 base removed from V and 5 bases from J, the gap between germline ends came to 8 bases.